The 14 T cell receptor beta chains below come from one sample, sequenced in a study of cytomegalovirus exposure and HLA in healthy donors. Assay used: immunoSEQ multiplex PCR; TCRdb lists only in-frame clones, some missing. The repertoire has 150,000 or so clones, about 91% of them found once; the top ten carry around 9%. Specimen: PBMCs. Every receptor here comes from a woman aged 18-29 years in good health and CMV-seropositive.

The chain recombines TRBV5-4 with TRBJ2-7; 8 bases match TRBD2. Germline loops: CDR1 SGHNT, CDR2 YYREEE (reference sequence). This CDR3 spans 16 amino acids. Unmatched junction bases numbered 12, after V lost 4 bases and J lost 3 bases. The CDR3 loop reads CASSRSVFGGGYEQYF. Here the CDR3 DNA reads TGTGCCAGCAGCCGCAGCGTTTTCGGGGGGGGCTACGAGCAGTACTTC.

The CDR3 DNA sequence: TGTGCCAGCAGTTTGATTGGGGGCCTAGAAAAACTGTTTTTT. Its translation: CASSLIGGLEKLFF. This chain uses TRBV28 with TRBJ1-4; D is perhaps TRBD1 (6 bases). This CDR3 contains 14 residues. V lost 3 bases and J lost 8, with 13 bases in between. Germline V CDR1 and CDR2: MDHEN, SYDVKM.

This sequence joins TRBV4-2 and TRBJ1-3, with D perhaps matching TRBD1 (5 bases). The V gene's germline CDR1 is LGHNA and CDR2 YNFKEQ. CDR3 length equals 15 residues. V lost 4 bases, J lost 3 bases, and 13 bases lay in between. The CDR3 spells CASSPRAGIGNTIYF. The CDR3 nucleotides are TGTGCCAGCAGCCCCCGGGCAGGGATTGGAAACACCATATATTTT.

The chain employs TRBV5-1 and TRBJ2-7; a weak D match, TRBD1 (6 bases). Looked up from germline, CDR1 is SGHRS and CDR2 is YFSETQ. The germline V and J ends were trimmed by 6 bases and 3 bases, with 22 bases remaining between them. This CDR3 has 16 amino acids. The CDR3 nucleotides are TGCGCCAGCACTCCTGGTCCGACTGAGGGGGTCTACGAGCAGTACTTC. This gives the protein CASTPGPTEGVYEQYF.

About this clone: At one end the junction does not follow the germline gene, possibly because of a read error. The CDR3 bases are TGTGCCAGCAGTTTAGACAGGGTTGAGGAGACCCAGTACTTC. Translating it yields CASSLDRVEETQYF. The chain employs TRBV7-6 and TRBJ2-5; 7 bases match TRBD1. Germline CDR1 and CDR2: SGHVS and FNYEAQ. This CDR3 region has 14 residues.

This clone was counted once. This sequence joins TRBV7-9 and TRBJ2-7; D might be TRBD1 (8 bases). Germline CDR1 SEHNR, CDR2 FQNEAQ (reference sequence). The CDR3 is 14 amino acids. Trimming took 7 bases from V and 3 from J, leaving 16 bases between them. The CDR3: CASTGGTGGYEQYF. In nucleotides, the CDR3 is TGTGCCAGCACCGGGGGGACAGGAGGCTACGAGCAGTACTTC.

V gene TRBV7-8 combines with J gene TRBJ1-1; 8 bases line up with TRBD1. The CDR3 length is 15 residues. V dropped 5 bases and J dropped 4; count of bases not matched to a gene: 9. Germline CDR1 is SGHVS and CDR2 is FQNEAQ. The CDR3 sequence is CASSPSDREFTEAFF. In nucleotides, the CDR3 is TGTGCCAGCAGCCCCTCGGACAGGGAATTCACTGAAGCTTTCTTT.

The rearrangement uses TRBV28 and TRBJ1-2; D ambiguous. V was shortened by 2 bases and J by 5 bases, with 12 bases between the two germline ends. The CDR3 is 14 residues long. Germline loops: CDR1 MDHEN, CDR2 SYDVKM. The CDR3, as DNA: TGTGCCAGCAGTTTAACGGTCCCACTTTATGGCTACACCTTC. It encodes CASSLTVPLYGYTF.

This chain uses TRBV19 with TRBJ2-3; TRBD2 agrees at 7 bases. The V gene's germline CDR1 is LNHDA and CDR2 SQIVND (reference sequence). Trimming took 6 bases from V and 6 from J; bases not matched to a gene: 3. The CDR3 covers 12 residues. CDR3 in amino acids: CASRGAGDTQYF. CDR3 DNA sequence: TGTGCCAGTAGAGGAGCGGGGGATACGCAGTATTTT.

The chain combines TRBV9 with TRBJ2-7; D not resolved. V was trimmed by 0 bases and J by 2 bases, leaving 12 bases between them. CDR3 length: 15 residues. Germline V gives CDR1 SGDLS, CDR2 YYNGEE. The CDR3 loop is CASSVAPGPPYEQYF. The CDR3 DNA reads as TGTGCCAGCAGCGTAGCTCCAGGTCCTCCCTACGAGCAGTACTTC.

A remark on this clone: An end of the junction does not agree with germline; a read error may underlie this. The chain has TRBV9 and TRBJ1-2; D perhaps matches TRBD1 (6 bases). Per the germline V gene, CDR1 is SGDLS and CDR2 is YYNGEE. This CDR3 has 13 amino acids. The CDR3 loop is CASSTHTTGLPFF. CDR3 nucleotides: TGTGCCAGCAGCACCCATACGACAGGCCTCCCCTTCTTC. The variable domain in full, with the rest retrieved from reference TRBV9 and TRBJ1-2, is DSGVTQTPKHLITATGQRVTLRCSPRSGDLSVYWYQQSLDQGLQFLIQYYNGEERAKGNILERFSAQQFPDLHSELNLSSLELGDSALYFCASSTHTTGLPFFGSGTRLTVV.

This sequence joins TRBV5-1 and TRBJ2-3; TRBD2 agrees at 9 bases. There are 15 residues in the CDR3. CDR1 is SGHRS, CDR2 YFSETQ, per germline. The junction had 5 bases not matched to a gene; V was cut back by 2 bases and J by 4 bases. CDR3 residues: CASSFLIAGADTQYF. In DNA, the CDR3 is TGCGCCAGCAGCTTTTTAATAGCGGGAGCAGATACGCAGTATTTT.

The chain has TRBV11-2 and TRBJ2-7, with D possibly TRBD1 on 6 matching bases. V was shortened by 4 bases and J by 7 bases, with 11 bases between the two germline ends. Germline V gene sequence: CDR1 SGHAT, CDR2 FQNNGV. The CDR3 is 12 residues long. The CDR3 loop is CASSSQGEEQYF. The CDR3 DNA reads TGTGCCAGCAGCTCACAGGGAGAGGAGCAGTACTTC.

The chain combines TRBV9 with TRBJ2-5; 10 bases line up with TRBD2. After removal of 3 bases from V and 4 bases from J, the junction contained 9 bases not matched to a gene. The CDR3 loop spans 16 amino acids. Germline CDR1 and CDR2: SGDLS and YYNGEE. The CDR3, as DNA: TGTGCCAGCAGCGCGGGAGCGGGGGGGCTTGGAGAGACCCAGTACTTC. It yields the protein CASSAGAGGLGETQYF.